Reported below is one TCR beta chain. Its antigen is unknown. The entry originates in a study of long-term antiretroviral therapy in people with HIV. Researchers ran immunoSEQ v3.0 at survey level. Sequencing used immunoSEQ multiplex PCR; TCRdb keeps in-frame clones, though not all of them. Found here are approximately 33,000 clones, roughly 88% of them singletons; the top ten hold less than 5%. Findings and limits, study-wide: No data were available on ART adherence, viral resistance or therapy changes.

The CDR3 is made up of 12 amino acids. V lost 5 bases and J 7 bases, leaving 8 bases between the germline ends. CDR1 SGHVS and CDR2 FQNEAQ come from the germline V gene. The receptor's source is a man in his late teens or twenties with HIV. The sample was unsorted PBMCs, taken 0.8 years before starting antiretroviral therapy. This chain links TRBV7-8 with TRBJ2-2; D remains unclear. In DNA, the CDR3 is TGTGCCAGCAGCGCCCAATACGGGGAGCTGTTTTTT. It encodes CASSAQYGELFF.